This is a list of T cell receptor beta chains from one sample in a study of identical twins. TCRdb re-called the 5' RACE reads through MiXCR, storing one row per CDR3 protein. The sample shows about 220,000 distinct CDR3 sequences, around 6.9% of them seen only once. A further study also used this sample, focusing on yellow fever vaccine responses in identical twins.

The sample taken for sequencing was memory (CD45RO+) T cells sorted from blood. The receptors derive from a woman between 18 and 29 years old in good health. The CDR3 runs from the conserved cysteine through the conserved F or W. The D gene is left open where the match is weak. The size entry is marked missing in some rows and otherwise reads once, few, many or a size class.

clone size	V gene	J gene	D gene	CDR3 DNA	CDR3 protein
many	TRBV6-2/TRBV6-3	TRBJ2-2	.	TGTGCCAGCAGCGCCTTAGTTAACACCGGGGAGCTGTTTTTT	CASSALVNTGELFF
many	TRBV11-2	TRBJ2-5	.	TGTGCCAGCAGCTTAAGTGGGGCAATGGGCAGGGTGAAGGAGACCCAGTACTTC	CASSLSGAMGRVKETQYF
.	TRBV4-2	TRBJ1-2	.	TGTGCCAGCAGCCAAGATCTTGGCCAGGTCCGATATGGCTACACCTTC	CASSQDLGQVRYGYTF
.	TRBV10-3	TRBJ2-3	.	TGTGCCATCACCACAGGTCACACAGATACGCAGTATTTT	CAITTGHTDTQYF
.	TRBV15	TRBJ2-3	.	TGTGCCACCAGCAGCCATACCGCAGATACGCAGTATTTT	CATSSHTADTQYF
few	TRBV20-1	TRBJ2-3	TRBD2	TGCAGTGCTAGCCCCACTAGCGGATTCACAGATACGCAGTATTTT	CSASPTSGFTDTQYF
.	TRBV28	TRBJ2-3	.	TGTGCCAGCAGTTTAATGGGAAACCCAGGTAACACAGATACGCAGTATTTT	CASSLMGNPGNTDTQYF
many	TRBV20-1	TRBJ2-1	.	TGCAGTGCTAGATTGGCAGCCAGGGAGCAGTTCTTC	CSARLAAREQFF
many	TRBV2	TRBJ2-3	TRBD1	TGTGCCAGCAGTGATGGGGGACAGGGGTGGGCAGATACGCAGTATTTT	CASSDGGQGWADTQYF
few	TRBV20-1	TRBJ2-3	TRBD1	TGCAGTTCGAGGAAGCAGGGGGCCTCCCCTAGCACAGATACGCAGTATTTT	CSSRKQGASPSTDTQYF
many	TRBV11-2	TRBJ2-1	.	TGTGCCAGCAGCCACACCGGACTTGACTCCTACAATGAGCAGTTCTTC	CASSHTGLDSYNEQFF
.	TRBV7-8	TRBJ1-2	.	TGTGCCAGCAGCTTGGCCGGGGTAGTTGGTGGCTACACCTTC	CASSLAGVVGGYTF
.	TRBV4-3	TRBJ2-3	TRBD2	TGCGCCAGCAGCCAAGCGCCAGCTAGCGGTAGCACAGATACGCAGTATTTT	CASSQAPASGSTDTQYF
many	TRBV29-1	TRBJ2-2	TRBD2	TGCAGCGGGACGGGACTAGTAAGGGGGGAGCTGTTTTTT	CSGTGLVRGELFF
.	TRBV20-1	TRBJ2-3	TRBD1	TGCAGTGCTTTTTCCCGGGACAGGGGGCGGACAGATACGCAGTATTTT	CSAFSRDRGRTDTQYF
.	TRBV6-1	TRBJ2-1	.	TGTGCCAGCACCCGAATCTTGATGGCAGGGTCTTACAATGAGCAGTTCTTC	CASTRILMAGSYNEQFF
.	TRBV11-2	TRBJ2-4	TRBD2	TGTGCCAGCAGCCCCAATAGCGGGGGGGTCCTTTACTTC	CASSPNSGGVLYF
many	TRBV5-1	TRBJ1-2	TRBD1	TGCGCCAGCAGCAAAGGACAGGCGGTCAACTATGGCTACACCTTC	CASSKGQAVNYGYTF
many	TRBV12-3/TRBV12-4	TRBJ2-5	.	TGTGCCAGCAGTTTCGGCGGTGCGGGGGCTCTGGAAGAGACCCAGTACTTC	CASSFGGAGALEETQYF
few	TRBV6-5	TRBJ2-1	.	TGTGCCGCGGGTTACGAGGGGTACAATGAGCAGTTCTTC	CAAGYEGYNEQFF
many	TRBV10-3	TRBJ2-3	.	TGTGCCATCACTCAGGGAACCGGTGTTGGCACAGATACGCAGTATTTT	CAITQGTGVGTDTQYF
once	TRBV20-1	TRBJ2-3	TRBD2	TGCAGTGCTAGAGATGCGGCTAGCGGGGGGGAAACAGATACGCAGTATTTT	CSARDAASGGETDTQYF
few	TRBV28	TRBJ1-2	TRBD1	TGTGCCAGCAGTACCCATACAGGGGACCGTGGCTACACCTTC	CASSTHTGDRGYTF
.	TRBV5-1	TRBJ2-7	TRBD2	TGCGCCAGCAGCTTGCGCGGGAGGGACTACGAGCAGTACTTC	CASSLRGRDYEQYF
many	TRBV20-1	TRBJ2-7	TRBD2	TGCAGTGCCACACCAAGCGGGGGTCAAACCTACGAGCAGTACTTC	CSATPSGGQTYEQYF
few	TRBV10-3	TRBJ2-1	TRBD2	TGTGCCATCAGTGAACTAGCGGGGGACGCCAATGAGCAGTTCTTC	CAISELAGDANEQFF
few	TRBV7-9	TRBJ1-1	TRBD1	TGTTCCAGCAACAACCCACCGGGACAGGGGACTGAAGCTTTCTTT	CSSNNPPGQGTEAFF
.	TRBV6-1	TRBJ1-5	.	TGTGCCAGCAGTAGGGGTAAGCAAAATCAGCCCCAGCATTTT	CASSRGKQNQPQHF
.	TRBV19	TRBJ1-4	TRBD1	TGTGCCAGTAGTACCGGGACAGGGTTCGGTAATGAAAAACTGTTTTTT	CASSTGTGFGNEKLFF
.	TRBV27	TRBJ2-3	.	TGTGCCAGCACCAATTTAGTGGGCTCGGATACGCAGTATTTT	CASTNLVGSDTQYF
many	TRBV7-2	TRBJ2-1	.	TGTGCCAGCAGCTCGGACGAGAGGAAGCAGTTCTTC	CASSSDERKQFF
.	TRBV7-2	TRBJ2-5	TRBD1	TGTGCCAGCAGCTCCCGGGACAGGGGAGGGGAGACCCAGTACTTC	CASSSRDRGGETQYF
.	TRBV2	TRBJ2-2	TRBD1	TGTGCCAGCAGCCACGCCAGGGGGTTCGCCGGGGAGCTGTTTTTT	CASSHARGFAGELFF
.	TRBV4-1	TRBJ1-1	.	TGCGCCAGCAGCCAAGATCCGGGGGCGGAGACTGAAGCTTTCTTT	CASSQDPGAETEAFF
.	TRBV6-5	TRBJ2-7	TRBD1	TGTGCCAGCAGTTACGACCTCCGGGACAGGAGGAACTACGAGCAGTACTTC	CASSYDLRDRRNYEQYF
.	TRBV11-2	TRBJ1-5	TRBD1	TGTGCCAGCAGCTCGGACAGGGGAGATCAGCCCCAGCATTTT	CASSSDRGDQPQHF
few	TRBV6-1	TRBJ2-1	.	TGTGCCAGCAGTCTCCGTATTACGTCCGGGACCCCCTCCAATGAGCAGTTCTTC	CASSLRITSGTPSNEQFF
.	TRBV11-2	TRBJ2-7	.	TGTGCCAGCAGCTTAAACAGGGTACACGAGCAGTACTTC	CASSLNRVHEQYF
many	TRBV20-1	TRBJ2-3	.	TGCAGTGCACAGAGGCTTCAAGTGACAGATACGCAGTATTTT	CSAQRLQVTDTQYF
.	TRBV27	TRBJ2-7	.	TGTGCCAGCAGTTCCAGGGCGGGAAAAAAGGGAGAGAGGGAGCAGTACTTC	CASSSRAGKKGEREQYF
many	TRBV11-2	TRBJ2-5	TRBD2	TGTGCCAGCAGTCGCGGGACTAGCGGGAACCAAGAGACCCAGTACTTC	CASSRGTSGNQETQYF
many	TRBV5-6	TRBJ2-7	.	TGTGCCAGCAGCTTCCACGACAGGCGATTATCCTACGAGCAGTACTTC	CASSFHDRRLSYEQYF
few	TRBV10-3	TRBJ1-2	.	TGTGCCATCAGTGAGTCGAAACAGGGAACCCCCTATGGCTACACCTTC	CAISESKQGTPYGYTF
few	TRBV7-9	TRBJ2-7	.	TGTGCCAGCAGCTTGGCAGGGCTGGACGAGCAGTACTTC	CASSLAGLDEQYF
many	TRBV29-1	TRBJ2-5	TRBD2	TGCAGCGTTGAACGTAGCGGGGGGGCGAGGGAGACCCAGTACTTC	CSVERSGGARETQYF
many	TRBV20-1	TRBJ1-5	.	TGCAGTGCTTACAGGGCTAGCAATCAGCCCCAGCATTTT	CSAYRASNQPQHF
few	TRBV7-6	TRBJ2-1	.	TGTGCCAGCAGCTCTCCCTCCAGCTCCTACAATGAGCAGTTCTTC	CASSSPSSSYNEQFF
few	TRBV6-5	TRBJ2-7	.	TGTTACAGGGCAGGGGATTCCTACGAGCAGTACTTC	CYRAGDSYEQYF
many	TRBV5-1	TRBJ2-3	TRBD2	TGCGCCAGCAGCTTGGGGGGACTAGCGGGGGGATCAGTATCCTCTACGCAGTATTTT	CASSLGGLAGGSVSSTQYF
many	TRBV7-2	TRBJ2-1	.	TGTGCCAGCAGCTTAGCGGCTCGGACCCCAGGTGAGCAGTTCTTC	CASSLAARTPGEQFF
few	TRBV24-1	TRBJ2-2	TRBD1	TGTGCCACCAGTGACCCGACAGGGGGCGATACCGGGGAGCTGTTTTTT	CATSDPTGGDTGELFF
.	TRBV7-2	TRBJ2-5	.	TGTGCCAGCAGCTCCCTCCTCGAAGAGACCCAGTACTTC	CASSSLLEETQYF
.	TRBV7-2	TRBJ2-7	TRBD1	TGTGCCAGCAGCTTAGGCTTTGGACAGGAAGCCTACGAGCAGTACTTC	CASSLGFGQEAYEQYF
few	TRBV6-2/TRBV6-3	TRBJ2-7	.	TGTGCCAGCGTTAGAGGTTTAGGATCCTACGAGCAGTACTTC	CASVRGLGSYEQYF
few	TRBV5-1	TRBJ2-7	.	TGCGCCAGCAGCTCGAAGGTCCAGGGGGAGCAGTACTTC	CASSSKVQGEQYF
many	TRBV20-1	TRBJ1-4	TRBD1	TGCAGTGCCGGGACAGGGAGGAATGAAAAACTGTTTTTT	CSAGTGRNEKLFF
few	TRBV20-1	TRBJ2-1	.	TGCAGCTTAGATAGTCAGGGTTCCTACAATGAGCAGTTCTTC	CSLDSQGSYNEQFF
many	TRBV7-9	TRBJ1-4	.	TGTGCCAGCAGCTTAGGAGGAATTACGTTTTTT	CASSLGGITFF
few	TRBV3-1	TRBJ2-7	TRBD1	TGTGCCAGCAGCCAGGCTCACAGGGGTTCGGTTCGCGAGCAGTACTTC	CASSQAHRGSVREQYF
.	TRBV20-1	TRBJ1-1	.	TGCAGTGCTAGAGATATCGGCGCGACGGACTCCCTAGCTTTCTTT	CSARDIGATDSLAFF